This TCR beta chain was sequenced in a study of cytomegalovirus exposure and HLA in healthy donors. At the level of the study: The same platform was used for the roughly 120 validation repertoires as for the approximately 730 first-cohort repertoires, as reported in a later analysis. General observations from the study: Per published reports, the classifier diagnosed cytomegalovirus status with high specificity and sensitivity. Usually a TCR sequence was rare, but some public TCRs were found in many donors. Some TCR beta chains (more than 150 of them) were listed as cytomegalovirus-associated.

Concerning this clone: Antigen unknown.

The assay was immunoSEQ multiplex PCR, and TCRdb's table has in-frame clones only and misses some. The profile shows about 160,000 clones, approximately 89% of them singletons. This CDR3 is 14 amino acids long. Germline-derived CDR1 and CDR2 are MNHEY and SVGAGI. The trim removed 4 bases at V and 1 base at J, leaving 3 bases unmatched. V and J are TRBV6-5 and TRBJ2-5; 7 bases are shared with TRBD1. Specimen: PBMCs. The TCR originated in a woman aged 18-29 years in good health and CMV-seropositive. In DNA form, the CDR3 reads TGTGCCAGCAGTTCGGGGACAGCCCAAGAGACCCAGTACTTC. It translates to CASSSGTAQETQYF.